These 21 T cell receptor beta chains were all obtained from the same sample, sequenced in a study of regulatory T cells in long-lasting Graves disease. Stated time point: persistent/refractory GD, antithyroid drugs over 5 years with positive TRAb. TCR sequences were obtained from RNA taken from PBMCs. Construction of TCR beta libraries relied on iRepertoire HTBI primers and on Arm-PCR targeting CDR3 regions. From the multiplex PCR reads, TCRdb called clonotypes with MiXCR, one entry per CDR3 protein. The table includes fewer than 600,000 distinct CDR3 sequences, 22% detected once. Sequenced material: peripheral blood mononuclear cells (PBMCs), taken when the disease was refractory, from a patient treated with antithyroid drugs. The receptors were sampled from a female donor with Graves disease.

The rearrangement uses TRBV19 and TRBJ1-3, with 8 bases that match TRBD1. Losses at the gene ends were 5 bases for V and 2 bases for J; bases not matched to a gene: 5. This CDR3 has 15 residues. In germline, CDR1 is LNHDA, CDR2 SQIVND (reference sequence). CDR3 sequence: CASSDGQGAGNTIYF. Written as DNA, the CDR3 is TGTGCCAGTAGTGACGGACAGGGCGCTGGAAACACCATATATTTT.

This clonotype showed up many times. The rearrangement links TRBV28 to TRBJ2-7; a weak D match, TRBD2 (5 bases). V gave up 7 bases and J gave up 7 bases, with 14 bases separating them. Germline CDR1 is MDHEN and CDR2 is SYDVKM. The CDR3 consists of 12 residues. The CDR3 sequence: CASTLPGDEQYF. DNA for the CDR3: TGTGCCAGCACCCTGCCCGGGGATGAGCAGTACTTC.

This clonotype was recorded at least ten times. This chain joins TRBV28 and TRBJ1-5, with 10 bases lining up with TRBD1. The germline gives CDR1 MDHEN, CDR2 SYDVKM. V gave up 5 bases and J gave up 1 base; unmatched junction bases: 8. CDR3 length equals 17 residues. CDR3 DNA sequence: TGTGCCAGCAGTCCACTCCGACAGGGGGCGAGCAATCAGCCCCAGCATTTT. Protein product: CASSPLRQGASNQPQHF. Full variable domain (rest looked up from reference TRBV28 and TRBJ1-5): DVKVTQSSRYLVKRTGEKVFLECVQDMDHENMFWYRQDPGLGLRLIYFSYDVKMKEKGDIPEGYSVSREKKERFSLILESASTNQTSMYLCASSPLRQGASNQPQHFGDGTRLSIL.

The sample holds many counts of this clonotype. The chain joins TRBV20-1 to TRBJ1-1, with 7 bases aligning to TRBD1. Germline CDR1 and CDR2: DFQATT and SNEGSKA (reference sequence). V shed 5 bases, J shed 6 bases, and the junction held 12 bases outside the gene matches. This CDR3 is 14 amino acids long. This CDR3 is CSARKRGGRAEAFF. DNA for the CDR3: TGCAGTGCTCGGAAGAGAGGGGGCAGGGCTGAAGCTTTCTTT.

A few counts support this clonotype. The chain combines TRBV6-5 with TRBJ1-5; no firm D call. The CDR3 totals 15 residues. Germline V gene sequence: CDR1 MNHEY, CDR2 SVGAGI. V was pared by 0 bases and J by 4 bases, with 10 bases between. For the CDR3, the DNA is TGTGCCAGCAGTTACTCATGGCAGCTAAATCAGCCCCAGCATTTT. It yields the protein CASSYSWQLNQPQHF.

V gene TRBV11-3 combines with J gene TRBJ2-1; TRBD2 matches 8 bases. V dropped 5 bases and J dropped 4; count of bases not matched to a gene: 16. This CDR3 has 18 residues. Germline V gene lookup returns CDR1 SGHNT and CDR2 YENEEA. The CDR3 sequence: CASSRGLTSGSFYNEQFF. The CDR3 nucleotides read TGTGCCAGCAGCCGCGGTCTAACCAGCGGGAGCTTTTACAATGAGCAGTTCTTC. Using reference TRBV11-3 and TRBJ2-1 for the parts outside the CDR3, the full variable domain is EAGVVQSPRYKIIEKKQPVAFWCNPISGHNTLYWYLQNLGQGPELLIRYENEEAVDDSQLPKDRFSAERLKGVDSTLKIQPAELGDSAVYLCASSRGLTSGSFYNEQFFGPGTRLTVL.

There are a few counts of this clonotype. V and J are TRBV30 and TRBJ1-5; TRBD1 might be the D (5 bases). The V and J ends lost 0 bases and 6 bases respectively, with 12 bases between them. CDR1 is GTSNPN, CDR2 SVGIG, per germline (reference sequence). This CDR3 has 14 amino acids. CDR3 in DNA: TGTGCCTGGAGTGTAGAGAGGGGAGGTCAGCCCCAGCATTTT. This translates into CAWSVERGGQPQHF.

This clonotype turned up a few times. The chain recombines TRBV3-1 with TRBJ2-7, with 8 bases fitting TRBD2. This CDR3 is 16 amino acids long. Germline-derived CDR1 and CDR2 are LGHDT and YNNKEL (reference sequence). Trimming removed 6 bases from V and 0 bases from J; junction bases left unmatched: 10. The CDR3 DNA sequence: TGTGCCAGCAGTCTCGGACTAGCTACAAGCTCCTACGAGCAGTACTTC. It specifies CASSLGLATSSYEQYF.

Notes on this clonotype: The junction departs from germline at one end; a sequencing error may be responsible. The rearrangement joins TRBV2 to TRBJ2-7, with 7 positions matching TRBD2. This CDR3 has 13 residues. Germline lookup yields CDR1 SNHLY and CDR2 FYNNEI. The CDR3: CASRVSQREAEDF. The CDR3 region has the DNA TGTGCCAGCAGAGTCTCCCAGCGGGAAGCGGAGGACTTC.

This clonotype has at least ten counts. Written as DNA, the CDR3 is TGTGCCAGCGACTCCAGGGCCAGGGGGCAAGGCATTCAGTACTTC. This sequence encodes CASDSRARGQGIQYF. The rearrangement joins TRBV28 to TRBJ2-4; 8 bases map to TRBD1. From germline, CDR1 is MDHEN and CDR2 SYDVKM. V was pared by 8 bases and J by 9 bases, with 15 bases of the junction left unmatched. The length of the CDR3 is 15 residues.

This clonotype was recorded at least ten times. The chain has TRBV2 and TRBJ1-2, with 9 bases aligning to TRBD1. V lost 6 bases and J lost 7; bases outside the gene matches: 6. Looked up from germline, CDR1 is SNHLY and CDR2 is FYNNEI. The CDR3 consists of 13 residues. The DNA of the CDR3 is TGTGCCAGCAGGACCGGGACAGGGAGTGGCTACACCTTC. Protein sequence: CASRTGTGSGYTF.

This clonotype occurred a few times. This chain connects TRBV20-1 to TRBJ1-4, with TRBD1 matching 8 bases. Germline-derived CDR1 and CDR2 are DFQATT and SNEGSKA (reference sequence). The CDR3 runs to 14 residues. Germline trimming cut 0 bases from V and 8 bases from J; bases unmatched to any gene: 5. Written as DNA, the CDR3 is TGCAGTGCTAGAGATTTACAGGGGGACGAAAAACTGTTTTTT. Amino acids: CSARDLQGDEKLFF.

This clonotype has a handful of counts. The V call is TRBV20-1, the J call TRBJ2-5, with 8 bases lining up with TRBD1. Germline CDR1 DFQATT, CDR2 SNEGSKA (reference sequence). This CDR3 is built from 13 residues. V lost 1 base and J lost 5; bases outside the gene matches: 3. As DNA, the CDR3 is TGCAGTGCTAGAGGCAGGGGGCAGGAGACCCAGTACTTC. Protein: CSARGRGQETQYF.

The chain combines TRBV7-2 with TRBJ2-6, with D uncertain. Germline V lookup: CDR1 SGHTA, CDR2 FQGNSA. V gave up 7 bases and J gave up 2 bases, with 6 bases separating them. There are 13 residues in the CDR3. CDR3 loop: CASKDAGANVLTF. CDR3 nucleotide sequence: TGTGCCAGCAAGGATGCTGGGGCCAACGTCCTGACTTTC. The complete variable domain, with remaining parts taken from reference TRBV7-2 and TRBJ2-6, reads GAGVSQSPSNKVTEKGKDVELRCDPISGHTALYWYRQSLGQGLEFLIYFQGNSAPDKSGLPSDRFSAERTGGSVSTLTIQRTQQEDSAVYLCASKDAGANVLTFGAGSRLTVL.

The V call is TRBV7-9, the J call TRBJ2-7; TRBD2 aligns across 7 bases. Germline CDR1 SEHNR, CDR2 FQNEAQ (reference sequence). This CDR3 is 13 amino acids long. V gave up 7 bases and J gave up 3 bases; unmatched junction bases: 6. This chain's CDR3 is CASTPGGDYEQYF. CDR3 coding DNA: TGTGCCAGCACCCCTGGGGGGGACTACGAGCAGTACTTC.

J is TRBJ2-5 and V is TRBV20-1; weak D call: TRBD2 (6 bases). CDR1 is DFQATT and CDR2 is SNEGSKA in the germline V gene (reference sequence). V lost 3 bases and J lost 4, with 21 bases in between. The CDR3 has 16 residues. CDR3 in DNA: TGCAGTGCTAGTTTGGAAACGGGAGTGAGAGGAGAGACCCAGTACTTC. The encoded protein is CSASLETGVRGETQYF.

Only a few counts were recorded for this clonotype. The chain joins TRBV27 to TRBJ1-2; no clear D gene. Germline lookup yields CDR1 MNHEY and CDR2 SMNVEV (reference sequence). The V end was cut by 5 bases, the J end by 8 bases, with 15 bases between. This CDR3 comprises 13 residues. The CDR3 reads CASSPWTEEGYTF. The CDR3 DNA reads TGTGCCAGCAGTCCATGGACCGAGGAGGGCTACACCTTC.

This clonotype was observed at least ten times. The CDR3 region is CASSAPGGATNEKLFF. The DNA of the CDR3 is TGTGCCAGCAGTGCCCCGGGGGGAGCAACTAATGAAAAACTGTTTTTT. V gene TRBV28 combines with J gene TRBJ1-4, with D perhaps TRBD1 (5 bases). The CDR3 runs 16 residues. Trimming stripped 5 bases from V and 0 bases from J, with 13 bases between. CDR1 is MDHEN, CDR2 SYDVKM, per germline.

The V call is TRBV13, the J call TRBJ1-1; the match to TRBD1 covers 9 bases. The CDR3 covers 16 residues. CDR1 and CDR2 from the germline V gene are PRHDT and FYEKMQ (reference sequence). Trimming took 5 bases from V and 1 from J; bases not matched to a gene: 8. CDR3 protein: CASSPGTGRRNTEAFF. In nucleotides, the CDR3 is TGTGCCAGCAGCCCCGGGACAGGGAGGAGGAACACTGAAGCTTTCTTT.

This clonotype was observed at least ten times. V and J are TRBV6-2 or TRBV6-3 and TRBJ1-6; no firm D call. Trimming shortened V by 2 bases and J by 9 bases, and 5 bases separated the two germline ends. Germline V gene sequence: CDR1 MNHEY, CDR2 SVGEGT. The CDR3 is made up of 12 amino acids. CDR3 sequence: CASSYPRSPLHF. CDR3 nucleotide sequence: TGTGCCAGCAGTTACCCCCGTTCACCCCTCCACTTT.

The genes are TRBV5-1 and TRBJ2-6, with TRBD2 as a possible D gene (5 bases). CDR3 size: 17 residues. Germline assignment: CDR1 SGHRS and CDR2 YFSETQ. Between the trimmed V and J ends, which lost 0 bases and 10 bases, there was a span of 20 bases. CDR3 sequence reads: CASSLVSSLEGPNVLTF. CDR3 DNA: TGCGCCAGCAGCTTGGTGTCCTCCCTAGAGGGCCCTAACGTCCTGACTTTC.